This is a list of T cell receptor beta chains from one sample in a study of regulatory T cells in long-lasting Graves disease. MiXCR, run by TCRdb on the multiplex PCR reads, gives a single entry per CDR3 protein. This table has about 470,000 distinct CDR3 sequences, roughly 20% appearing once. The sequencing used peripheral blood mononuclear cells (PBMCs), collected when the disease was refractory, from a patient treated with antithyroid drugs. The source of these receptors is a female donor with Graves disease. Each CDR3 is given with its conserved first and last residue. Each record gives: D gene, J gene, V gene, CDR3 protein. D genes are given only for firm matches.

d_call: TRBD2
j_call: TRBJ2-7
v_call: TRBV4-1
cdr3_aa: CASSQVAGDEQYF

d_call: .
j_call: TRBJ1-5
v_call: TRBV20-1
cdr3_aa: CSASNGNQPQHF

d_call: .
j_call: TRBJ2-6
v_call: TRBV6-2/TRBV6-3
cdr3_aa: CASSYLNSGANVLTF

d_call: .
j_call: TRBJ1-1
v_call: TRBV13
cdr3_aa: CASSLGGPSAMTFF

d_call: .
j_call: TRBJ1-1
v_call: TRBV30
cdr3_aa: CAWRRHATEAFF

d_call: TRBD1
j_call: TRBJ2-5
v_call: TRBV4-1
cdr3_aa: CASSPGQAWETQYF

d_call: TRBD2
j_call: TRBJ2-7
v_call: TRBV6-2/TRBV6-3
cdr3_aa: CAGSTKAGGGNEQYF

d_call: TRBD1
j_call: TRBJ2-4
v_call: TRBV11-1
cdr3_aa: CASSLGKTGGQSKNIQYF

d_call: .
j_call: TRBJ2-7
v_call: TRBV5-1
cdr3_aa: CASSWGFWGTEQYF

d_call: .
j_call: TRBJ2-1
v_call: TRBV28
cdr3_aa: CASSLGLHNEQFF

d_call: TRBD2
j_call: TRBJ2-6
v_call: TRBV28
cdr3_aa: CASSSLAGLVSGANVLTF

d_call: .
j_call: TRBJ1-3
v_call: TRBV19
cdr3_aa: CASSTGGGAGNTIYF

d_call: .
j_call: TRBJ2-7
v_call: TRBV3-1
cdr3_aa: CASSQGPRYEQYF

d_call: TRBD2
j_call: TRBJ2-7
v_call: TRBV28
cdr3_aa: CAGGGAGGPAEQYF

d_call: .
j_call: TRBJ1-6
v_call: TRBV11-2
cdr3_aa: CASSLPPSPWTTGNLVDSPLHF

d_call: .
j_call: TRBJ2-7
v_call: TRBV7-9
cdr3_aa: CASSLQGIAYEQYF

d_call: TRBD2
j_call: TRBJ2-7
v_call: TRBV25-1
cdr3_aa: CASSERLAGAGEQYF

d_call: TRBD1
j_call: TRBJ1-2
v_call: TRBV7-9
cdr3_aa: CASSSGQGLGYTF

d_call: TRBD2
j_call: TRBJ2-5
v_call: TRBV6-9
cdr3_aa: CASSYERGGGETQYF

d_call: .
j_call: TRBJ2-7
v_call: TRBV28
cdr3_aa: CASSLSWYEQYF

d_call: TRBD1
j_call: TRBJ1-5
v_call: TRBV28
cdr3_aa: CASSLRGGLGQPQHF

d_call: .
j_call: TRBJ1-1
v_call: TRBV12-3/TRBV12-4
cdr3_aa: CASSSQGLAEAFF